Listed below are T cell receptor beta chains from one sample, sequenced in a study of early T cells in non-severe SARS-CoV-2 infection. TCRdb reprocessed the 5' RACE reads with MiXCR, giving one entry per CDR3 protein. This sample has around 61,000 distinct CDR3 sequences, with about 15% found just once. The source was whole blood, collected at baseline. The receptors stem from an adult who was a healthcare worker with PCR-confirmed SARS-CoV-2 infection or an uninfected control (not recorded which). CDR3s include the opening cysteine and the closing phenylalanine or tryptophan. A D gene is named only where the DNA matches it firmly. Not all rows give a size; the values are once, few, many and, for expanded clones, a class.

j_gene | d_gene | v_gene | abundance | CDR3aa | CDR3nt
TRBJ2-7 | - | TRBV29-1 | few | CSVVGDGEQYF | TGCAGCGTTGTGGGGGACGGCGAGCAGTACTTC
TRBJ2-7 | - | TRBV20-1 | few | CSALVSYEQYF | TGCAGTGCCCTAGTCTCCTACGAGCAGTACTTC
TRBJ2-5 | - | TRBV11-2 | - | CASSTLGRQETQYF | TGTGCCAGCAGCACCCTCGGGCGGCAAGAGACCCAGTACTTC
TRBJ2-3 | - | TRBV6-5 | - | CASSYRPQSTDTQYF | TGTGCCAGCAGTTACAGACCACAGTCCACAGATACGCAGTATTTT
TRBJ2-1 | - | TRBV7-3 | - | CASSQTSYNEQFF | TGTGCCAGCAGTCAAACTAGTTACAATGAGCAGTTCTTC
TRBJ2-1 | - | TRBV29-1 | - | CSVQAPGHEQFF | TGCAGCGTTCAAGCCCCAGGCCATGAGCAGTTCTTC
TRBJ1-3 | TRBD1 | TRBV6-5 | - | CASSLSGTGVGNTIYF | TGTGCCAGCAGTTTATCCGGGACAGGGGTAGGAAACACCATATATTTT
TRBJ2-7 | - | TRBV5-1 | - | CASSLRENSYEQHF | TGCGCCAGCAGCTTGAGAGAGAACTCCTACGAGCAGCACTTC
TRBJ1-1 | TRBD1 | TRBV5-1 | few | CASSPGQGRTEAFF | TGCGCCAGCAGCCCGGGACAGGGGAGGACTGAAGCTTTCTTT
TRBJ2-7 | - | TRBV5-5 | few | CASSLTNYEQYF | TGTGCCAGCAGCTTGACCAACTACGAGCAGTACTTC
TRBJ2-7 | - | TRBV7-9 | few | CASSRESGYEQYF | TGTGCCAGCAGCCGCGAGTCGGGCTACGAGCAGTACTTC
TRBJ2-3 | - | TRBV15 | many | CATSPRTTDTQYF | TGTGCCACCAGCCCCAGGACCACAGATACGCAGTATTTT
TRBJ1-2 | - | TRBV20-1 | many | CSARDQNGHYGYTF | TGCAGTGCTAGAGATCAGAACGGACACTATGGCTACACCTTC
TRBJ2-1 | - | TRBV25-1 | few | CASGPCLENLDNEQFF | TGTGCCAGCGGCCCGTGTCTGGAAAACTTAGACAATGAGCAGTTCTTC
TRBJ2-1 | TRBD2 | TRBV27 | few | CASSSREGEQFF | TGTGCCAGCAGTTCACGGGAGGGGGAGCAGTTCTTC
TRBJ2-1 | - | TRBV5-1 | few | CASSSERLANEQFF | TGCGCCAGCAGCTCCGAAAGGCTGGCCAATGAGCAGTTCTTC
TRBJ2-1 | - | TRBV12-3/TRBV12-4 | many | CASSSPPEGEQFF | TGTGCCAGCAGTTCACCACCTGAGGGTGAGCAGTTCTTC
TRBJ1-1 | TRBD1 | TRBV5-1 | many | CASSMDRVQVLEAFF | TGCGCCAGCAGCATGGACAGGGTCCAAGTTCTGGAAGCTTTCTTT
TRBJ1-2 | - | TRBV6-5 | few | CASSYLHSEVYGYTF | TGTGCCAGCAGTTACCTACACTCGGAGGTCTATGGCTACACCTTC
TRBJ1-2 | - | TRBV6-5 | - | CASTLGTDYGYTF | TGTGCCAGCACCTTAGGGACGGACTATGGCTACACCTTC
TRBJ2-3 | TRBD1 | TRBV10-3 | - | CAIRAGGGADTQYF | TGTGCCATCAGGGCAGGGGGCGGCGCAGATACGCAGTATTTT
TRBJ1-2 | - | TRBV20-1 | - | CSATTANYGYTF | TGCAGTGCTACGACAGCTAACTATGGCTACACCTTC
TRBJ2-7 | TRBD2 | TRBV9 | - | CASSSGLAGDEQYF | TGTGCCAGCAGCTCAGGACTAGCGGGAGACGAGCAGTACTTC
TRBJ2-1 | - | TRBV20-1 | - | CSRLGESSYNEQFF | TGCAGCCGACTGGGGGAGAGCTCCTACAATGAGCAGTTCTTC
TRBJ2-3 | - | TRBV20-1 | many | CSAPPGGPPMATDTQYF | TGCAGTGCTCCCCCAGGGGGGCCCCCAATGGCGACAGATACGCAGTATTTT
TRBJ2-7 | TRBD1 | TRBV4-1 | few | CASSQEARRGTGVYEQYF | TGCGCCAGCAGCCAAGAGGCTAGAAGGGGGACAGGCGTCTACGAGCAGTACTTC
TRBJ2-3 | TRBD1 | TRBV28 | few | CASSPPGDRRQYF | TGTGCCAGCAGCCCCCCCGGGGACAGAAGGCAGTATTTT
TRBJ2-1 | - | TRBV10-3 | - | CAISESSNEQFF | TGTGCCATCAGTGAGTCGAGCAATGAGCAGTTCTTC
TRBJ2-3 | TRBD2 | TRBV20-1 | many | CSVAGGRGPDTQYF | TGCAGTGTTGCGGGGGGGCGGGGCCCAGATACGCAGTATTTT
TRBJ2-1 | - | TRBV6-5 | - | CASSYLDEQFF | TGTGCCAGCAGTTACTTAGATGAGCAGTTCTTC
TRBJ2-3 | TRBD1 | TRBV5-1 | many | CASSPRDRLAHTQYF | TGCGCCAGCAGCCCCCGGGACAGACTGGCTCATACGCAGTATTTT
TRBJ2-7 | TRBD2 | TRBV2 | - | CASSSTSASWGYEQYF | TGTGCCAGCAGTTCTACTAGCGCCTCCTGGGGCTACGAGCAGTACTTC
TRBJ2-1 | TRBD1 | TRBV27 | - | CASQSQGPGGPVNEQFF | TGTGCCAGCCAGAGCCAAGGCCCAGGGGGTCCCGTCAATGAGCAGTTCTTC
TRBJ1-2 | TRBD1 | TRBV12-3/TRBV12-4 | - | CASSLTGGLGYTF | TGTGCCAGCAGTTTAACAGGGGGACTTGGCTACACCTTC
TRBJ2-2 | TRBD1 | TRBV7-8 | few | CASSARTGTNTGELFF | TGTGCCAGCAGCGCCCGGACAGGGACTAACACCGGGGAGCTGTTTTTT
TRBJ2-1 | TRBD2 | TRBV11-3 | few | CASSLNGRGEQFF | TGTGCCAGCAGCTTGAACGGGAGGGGCGAGCAGTTCTTC
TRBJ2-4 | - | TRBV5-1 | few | CASSLGENIQYF | TGCGCCAGCAGCTTGGGAGAAAACATTCAGTACTTC
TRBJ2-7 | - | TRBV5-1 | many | CASSLGQLYEQYF | TGCGCCAGCAGCTTGGGACAGCTCTACGAGCAGTACTTC
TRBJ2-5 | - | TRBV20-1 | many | CSARRETQYF | TGCAGTGCTAGAAGAGAGACCCAGTACTTC
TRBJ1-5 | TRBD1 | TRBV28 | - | CASSAGQANQPQHF | TGTGCCAGCAGTGCCGGACAGGCAAATCAGCCCCAGCATTTT
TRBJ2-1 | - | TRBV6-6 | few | CASSYRAGSYNEQFF | TGTGCCAGCAGTTACCGGGCGGGCTCCTACAATGAGCAGTTCTTC
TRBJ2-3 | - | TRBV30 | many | CAWSVAVSTDTQYF | TGTGCCTGGAGTGTGGCGGTGAGCACAGATACGCAGTATTTT
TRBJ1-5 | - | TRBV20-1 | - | CSGLFRDSNQPQHF | TGCAGTGGTCTGTTTAGAGATAGCAATCAGCCCCAGCATTTT
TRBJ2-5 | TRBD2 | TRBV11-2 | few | CASSSAAGGQETQYF | TGTGCCAGCAGCTCCGCTGCGGGGGGCCAAGAGACCCAGTACTTC
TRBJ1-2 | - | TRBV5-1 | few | CASSLEGDANYGYTF | TGCGCCAGCAGCTTGGAGGGTGACGCTAACTATGGCTACACCTTC
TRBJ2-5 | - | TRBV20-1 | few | CSAHSVGGETQYF | TGCAGTGCCCACTCAGTGGGCGGGGAGACCCAGTACTTC
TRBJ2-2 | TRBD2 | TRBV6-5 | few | CASSYLASGGAGTGELFF | TGTGCCAGCAGTTACCTGGCTAGCGGGGGGGCCGGCACCGGGGAGCTGTTTTTT
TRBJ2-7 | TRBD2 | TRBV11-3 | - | CASSLSGGYEQYF | TGTGCCAGCAGCCTTAGCGGGGGGTACGAGCAGTACTTC
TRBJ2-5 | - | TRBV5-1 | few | CASSPGQPQETQYF | TGCGCCAGCAGCCCCGGACAACCACAAGAGACCCAGTACTTC
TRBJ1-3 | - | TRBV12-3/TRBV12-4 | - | CASSLLVGNTIYF | TGTGCCAGCAGTTTATTGGTAGGAAACACCATATATTTT
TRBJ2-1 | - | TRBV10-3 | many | CAISESGRGPSDSSYNEQFF | TGTGCCATCAGTGAGTCGGGCAGGGGACCTAGCGACAGCTCCTACAATGAGCAGTTCTTC
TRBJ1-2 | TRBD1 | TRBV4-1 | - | CASSQERDRGDGYTF | TGCGCCAGCAGCCAAGAAAGGGACAGGGGAGATGGCTACACCTTC
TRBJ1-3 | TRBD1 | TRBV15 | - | CATSRGQGGSRSDTIYF | TGTGCCACCAGCAGGGGACAGGGGGGATCTCGTTCCGACACCATATATTTT
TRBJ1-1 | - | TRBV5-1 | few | CASSSGRITEAFF | TGCGCCAGCAGCTCGGGACGGATTACTGAAGCTTTCTTT
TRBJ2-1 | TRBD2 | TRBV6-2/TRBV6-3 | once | CASSYGVAGDSYNEQFF | TGTGCCAGCAGTTACGGGGTGGCGGGGGACTCCTACAATGAGCAGTTCTTC
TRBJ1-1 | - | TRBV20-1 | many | CSATPKFTEAFF | TGCAGTGCTACCCCGAAGTTCACTGAAGCTTTCTTT
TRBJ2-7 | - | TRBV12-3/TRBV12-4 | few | CASASQSVYEQYF | TGTGCCAGCGCGTCGCAGTCCGTCTACGAGCAGTACTTC
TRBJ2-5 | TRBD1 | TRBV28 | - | CASTRWGQPAQYF | TGTGCCAGCACCCGTTGGGGACAGCCGGCCCAGTACTTC
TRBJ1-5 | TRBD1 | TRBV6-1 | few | CASSETGGYQPQHF | TGTGCCAGCAGTGAGACAGGGGGATACCAGCCCCAGCATTTT